The 9 T cell receptor beta chains below come from one sample, sequenced in a study of blood T cell repertoires in COVID-19. The repertoire was sequenced with immunoSEQ multiplex PCR; TCRdb's copy has only in-frame clones and lacks some. The sample lists 200,000 to 300,000 clones; 82% were seen once. Source material: peripheral blood. The receptors were sampled from a woman between 55 and 75 years old with active or convalescent COVID-19.

The V call is TRBV11-2, the J call TRBJ2-1, with 7 bases aligning to TRBD2. The ends lost 3 bases at V and 3 bases at J; junction bases unmatched: 8. In germline, CDR1 is SGHAT, CDR2 FQNNGV. This CDR3 region has 16 residues. CDR3 in amino acids: CASSFIAPGGYNEQFF. Written as DNA, the CDR3 is TGTGCCAGCAGCTTTATCGCCCCGGGGGGCTACAATGAGCAGTTCTTC.

The V call is TRBV6-5, the J call TRBJ2-4; no reliable D call. Germline CDR1 and CDR2: MNHEY and SVGAGI. The V end lost 1 base, the J end lost 5 bases, and 12 bases lay between the germline ends. The CDR3 runs 15 residues. The CDR3 bases are TGTGCCAGCAGTTACTACGGCAGGCCGGAAAACATTCAGTACTTC. This gives the protein CASSYYGRPENIQYF.

This sequence joins TRBV6-6 and TRBJ1-5; 7 bases are a match to TRBD1. CDR3 length equals 12 residues. V dropped 8 bases and J dropped 5; count of bases not matched to a gene: 3. Per the germline V gene, CDR1 is MNHNY and CDR2 is SVGAGI (reference sequence). The CDR3 region is CASRQGDQPQHF. CDR3 bases: TGTGCCAGCCGGCAGGGGGATCAGCCCCAGCATTTT.

The chain carries TRBV10-2 and TRBJ1-2; 8 bases fit TRBD1. Germline V gives CDR1 WSHSY, CDR2 SAAADI. The CDR3 extends over 13 amino acids. V gave up 6 bases and J gave up 5 bases; unmatched junction bases: 5. This CDR3 is CASRQDRVYGYTF. CDR3 bases: TGCGCCAGCAGACAGGACAGGGTGTATGGCTACACCTTC.

The chain has TRBV11-3 and TRBJ1-4, with a tentative D call TRBD1 (6 bases). V shed 5 bases and J shed 7 bases, with 17 bases lying between them. Germline values: CDR1 SGHNT, CDR2 YENEEA. The CDR3 sequence is 15 residues long. This chain's CDR3 is CASSPRGGAGEKLFF. The CDR3 region has the DNA TGTGCCAGCAGCCCTAGGGGGGGCGCGGGTGAAAAACTGTTTTTT.

The chain recombines TRBV7-2 with TRBJ1-1; D not resolved. Germline CDR1 and CDR2: SGHTA and FQGNSA. This CDR3 contains 15 residues. The V end was cut by 3 bases, the J end by 3 bases, with 14 bases between. The CDR3: CASSLRASGDTEAFF. The CDR3 DNA reads as TGTGCCAGCAGCTTGCGGGCCTCTGGGGACACTGAAGCTTTCTTT.

This chain uses TRBV4-3 with TRBJ1-1; maybe TRBD1 (5 bases). Trimming took off 0 bases at V and 8 bases at J, with 13 bases between the two ends. The CDR3 runs to 14 residues. Germline V gives CDR1 LGHNA, CDR2 YSLEER. In nucleotides, the CDR3 is TGCGCCAGCAGCCAAGATCACAGGCTAGGGGAAGCTTTCTTT. This sequence encodes CASSQDHRLGEAFF.

The chain links TRBV5-4 to TRBJ2-7; TRBD2 agrees at 9 bases. This CDR3 has 17 residues. Germline loops: CDR1 SGHNT, CDR2 YYREEE (reference sequence). V lost 2 bases to trimming and J lost 2 bases; unmatched junction nucleotides: 11. The CDR3 spells CASSLGGLASSTYEQYF. In DNA form, the CDR3 reads TGTGCCAGCAGCTTAGGGGGACTAGCCTCCTCCACCTACGAGCAGTACTTC. The full variable domain, in which reference TRBV5-4 and TRBJ2-7 provide the parts outside the CDR3, is ETGVTQSPTHLIKTRGQQVTLRCSSQSGHNTVSWYQQALGQGPQFIFQYYREEENGRGNFPPRFSGLQFPNYSSELNVNALELDDSALYLCASSLGGLASSTYEQYFGPGTRLTVT.

This clone was seen a few times. The chain couples TRBV27 to TRBJ1-2; a weak D match, TRBD1 (6 bases). Looked up from germline, CDR1 is MNHEY and CDR2 is SMNVEV (reference sequence). The CDR3 consists of 15 residues. V lost 2 bases and J 8 bases, leaving 18 bases between the germline ends. DNA of the CDR3: TGTGCCAGCAGTTTAGGCCCGGACAGAAAGGGGGGCTACACCTTC. Protein product: CASSLGPDRKGGYTF.